The 26 T cell receptor beta chains reported below all come from one sample, sequenced in a study of T cell repertoires in cytomegalovirus infection. No antigen has been identified for these receptors. TCRdb ran MiXCR on the reads and lists one entry per CDR3 protein. There are 100,000 to 120,000 distinct CDR3 sequences in the sample; under 35% occur only once, and 40% to 45% lies in the top ten. The source material was CD8+ T cells from cultured PBMCs, sampled from culture after CMV antigen stimulation. Receptors were obtained from a human donor in good health (CMV status not recorded). Some clones in this sample may be carry-over from other donors' samples.

A few counts support this clonotype. V usage is TRBV7-6 and J usage is TRBJ2-7, with no clear D. CDR1 is SGHVS, CDR2 FNYEAQ, per germline. This CDR3 is 13 amino acids long. The ends were cut back, 5 bases at V and 4 bases at J, with 12 bases in the middle. CDR3 nucleotide sequence: TGTGCCAGCAGCCCCGGCTGGAATTACGAGCAGTACTTC. It codes for CASSPGWNYEQYF.

The chain employs TRBV13 and TRBJ2-1; D is undetermined. Germline V gene lookup returns CDR1 PRHDT and CDR2 FYEKMQ (reference sequence). The CDR3 consists of 11 residues. V was pared by 5 bases and J by 7 bases, with 6 bases between. This CDR3 reads CASSPRNEQFF. The CDR3 coding sequence is TGTGCCAGCAGCCCCAGGAATGAGCAGTTCTTC.

The gene calls are TRBV20-1 and TRBJ2-7; TRBD1 might be the D (6 bases). The V end was cut by 3 bases, the J end by 1 base, with 13 bases between. Germline V gene lookup returns CDR1 DFQATT and CDR2 SNEGSKA (reference sequence). This CDR3 comprises 14 residues. CDR3 DNA sequence: TGCAGTGCTAGCGGCAGGGACAATTCCTACGAGCAGTACTTC. This codes for CSASGRDNSYEQYF.

The chain is built from TRBV9 and TRBJ1-1; no reliable D call. Germline V gene data show CDR1 as SGDLS and CDR2 as YYNGEE. The V gene lost 3 bases and the J gene lost 2 bases, with 8 bases spanning the gap. The CDR3 is 13 amino acids. The DNA for the CDR3 is TGTGCCAGCAGCGGAAAAGAAAACACTGAAGCTTTCTTT. Protein product: CASSGKENTEAFF.

There are a few counts of this clonotype. The chain combines TRBV10-3 with TRBJ1-2; 7 bases map to TRBD1. Germline V lookup: CDR1 ENHRY, CDR2 SYGVKD. The CDR3 loop spans 14 amino acids. After removal of 6 bases from V and 4 bases from J, the junction contained 8 bases not matched to a gene. CDR3 in DNA: TGTGCCATCAGGGATACTGGGACAGCCTATGGCTACACCTTC. It specifies CAIRDTGTAYGYTF.

The CDR3 sequence: CASSVGSQGGSPLHF. As DNA, the CDR3 is TGTGCCAGCAGCGTAGGATCACAGGGTGGTTCACCCCTCCACTTT. V gene TRBV9 combines with J gene TRBJ1-6; D is perhaps TRBD1 (6 bases). Germline CDR1 and CDR2: SGDLS and YYNGEE. Trimming removed 0 bases at V and 9 bases at J, with 13 bases between. This CDR3 is built from 15 residues.

The chain is built from TRBV19 and TRBJ2-1; the match to TRBD1 covers 9 bases. The V segment lost 6 bases and the J segment 3 bases; nucleotides outside the gene matches: 9. This CDR3 spans 16 amino acids. From germline, CDR1 is LNHDA and CDR2 SQIVND (reference sequence). The CDR3 nucleotides are TGTGCCAGTAGCCCTTCCGACAGGGGGTTCTACAATGAGCAGTTCTTC. It yields the protein CASSPSDRGFYNEQFF. Based on the CDR3 plus reference TRBV19 and TRBJ2-1, the full variable domain is DGGITQSPKYLFRKEGQNVTLSCEQNLNHDAMYWYRQDPGQGLRLIYYSQIVNDFQKGDIAEGYSVSREKKESFPLTVTSAQKNPTAFYLCASSPSDRGFYNEQFFGPGTRLTVL.

J is TRBJ1-2 and V is TRBV7-6; D call uncertain. Deletions cut 4 bases from V and 6 bases from J, with 18 bases between. Germline V lookup: CDR1 SGHVS, CDR2 FNYEAQ. The CDR3 loop spans 15 amino acids. The CDR3 protein is CASSSSDTLPHGYTF. In DNA, the CDR3 is TGTGCCAGCAGCTCTAGCGATACTCTCCCCCATGGCTACACCTTC.

This clonotype has ten or more counts. The chain carries TRBV6-1 and TRBJ2-7; unclear D gene. Germline-derived CDR1 and CDR2 are MNHNS and SASEGT. With 7 bases removed from V and 3 bases from J, the gap between germline ends came to 16 bases. This CDR3 comprises 14 residues. CDR3 residues: CASTPVDGRYEQYF. As DNA, the CDR3 is TGTGCCAGCACCCCCGTTGACGGGCGCTACGAGCAGTACTTC.

The chain uses TRBV7-8 and TRBJ2-1, with D tentatively TRBD1 (6 bases). With 1 base removed from V and 9 bases from J, the gap between germline ends came to 25 bases. CDR1 is SGHVS, CDR2 FQNEAQ, per germline. This CDR3 has 18 amino acids. The CDR3 DNA sequence: TGTGCCAGCAGCTTAGAACTATATTCCCCCACAGGGCATAGTGAGCAGTTCTTC. Protein sequence: CASSLELYSPTGHSEQFF.

The CDR3 loop is CASSDGDPYGYTF. In DNA, the CDR3 is TGTGCCAGCAGTGATGGGGATCCCTATGGCTACACCTTC. This chain links TRBV2 with TRBJ1-2, with unresolved D. Germline V gives CDR1 SNHLY, CDR2 FYNNEI. The V end lost 3 bases, the J end lost 4 bases, and 9 bases lay between the germline ends. The CDR3 is 13 residues long.

The chain couples TRBV11-2 to TRBJ2-5; D gene uncertain. The CDR3 has 14 residues. V lost 4 bases to trimming and J lost 5 bases, with 14 bases between them. The germline CDR1 and CDR2 sequences are SGHAT and FQNNGV. CDR3 amino acids: CASSSLYASETQYF. The DNA for the CDR3 is TGTGCCAGCAGCTCCCTTTACGCCAGTGAGACCCAGTACTTC.

This sequence joins TRBV7-3 and TRBJ2-3; 8 nucleotides match TRBD2. The CDR3 extends over 16 amino acids. Looked up from germline, CDR1 is SGHTA and CDR2 is FQGTGA. J was trimmed by 6 bases and V by 5 bases; bases with no gene match: 13. The CDR3 loop is CASSPAGGGLVDTQYF. In DNA, the CDR3 is TGTGCCAGCAGCCCCGCCGGCGGGGGGCTTGTGGATACGCAGTATTTT.

The CDR3 loop reads CASSLARGQSHTDTQYF. The CDR3 nucleotides read TGTGCCAGCAGCTTAGCGCGGGGACAGAGTCACACAGATACGCAGTATTTT. V gene TRBV7-9 combines with J gene TRBJ2-3; a weak D match, TRBD1 (7 bases). Germline assignment: CDR1 SEHNR and CDR2 FQNEAQ (reference sequence). The ends were cut back, 0 bases at V and 2 bases at J, with 15 bases in the middle. The CDR3 totals 17 residues.

This chain connects TRBV6-5 to TRBJ2-6; 11 nucleotides align to TRBD1. V gave up 11 bases and J gave up 1 base; unmatched junction bases: 7. The CDR3 consists of 16 residues. Germline V gene lookup returns CDR1 MNHEY and CDR2 SVGAGI. As DNA, the CDR3 is TGTGCCGGAGGACAGGGGGCTCCGTCTGGGGCCAACGTCCTGACTTTC. This encodes CAGGQGAPSGANVLTF.

At least ten counts were recorded for this clonotype. The rearrangement links TRBV7-2 to TRBJ2-1; 16 positions match TRBD2. Per the germline V gene, CDR1 is SGHTA and CDR2 is FQGNSA. Trimming at V came to 2 bases and at J to 10 bases, leaving 8 bases not matched to a gene. The CDR3 contains 17 residues. The CDR3 region is CASSLYPGLAGGHEQFF. The CDR3 DNA is TGTGCCAGCAGCTTATACCCGGGACTAGCGGGGGGGCACGAGCAGTTCTTC.

The table lists this clonotype with many counts. The gene calls are TRBV10-3 and TRBJ1-2; D gene unclear. The CDR3 covers 12 residues. Germline CDR1 ENHRY, CDR2 SYGVKD. V was trimmed by 2 bases and J by 1 base, leaving 2 bases between them. CDR3 loop: CAISEGNYGYTF. In DNA form, the CDR3 reads TGTGCCATCAGTGAGGGTAACTATGGCTACACCTTC.

This chain connects TRBV7-2 to TRBJ1-1, with no clear D. The V end was cut by 2 bases, the J end by 6 bases, with 13 bases between. The CDR3 loop spans 14 amino acids. From germline, CDR1 is SGHTA and CDR2 FQGNSA. The CDR3 loop reads CASSLMTSGAEAFF. The CDR3 nucleotides are TGTGCCAGCAGCTTAATGACTTCTGGCGCTGAAGCTTTCTTT.

This clonotype occurred many times. The J gene is TRBJ2-7, the V gene TRBV7-2, with 8 bases identical to TRBD2. Per the germline V gene, CDR1 is SGHTA and CDR2 is FQGNSA. J gave up 4 bases and V 5 bases, and 7 bases lay outside the gene matches. The CDR3 consists of 14 residues. CDR3 protein: CASSPREGGYEQYF. In nucleotides, the CDR3 is TGTGCCAGCAGCCCCCGGGAGGGTGGATACGAGCAGTACTTC.

This clonotype was recorded at least ten times. The chain joins TRBV27 to TRBJ1-2; TRBD1 matches at 9 bases. With 3 bases clipped from V and 8 bases from J, the junction kept 7 bases outside the gene matches. The CDR3 loop spans 14 amino acids. CDR1 is MNHEY and CDR2 is SMNVEV in the germline V gene (reference sequence). The CDR3 bases are TGTGCCAGCAGTTTGCAGACAGGGGGAGAAGGCTACACCTTC. It specifies CASSLQTGGEGYTF.

V usage is TRBV5-1 and J usage is TRBJ2-7; 8 bases align to TRBD1. Germline CDR1 reads SGHRS; CDR2 reads YFSETQ. The V gene end was trimmed by 4 bases and the J gene end by 3 bases; junction bases not matched to a gene: 9. The CDR3 extends over 15 amino acids. CDR3 bases: TGCGCCAGCAGCCCAGGGACAGGCCCCATCTACGAGCAGTACTTC. Its translation: CASSPGTGPIYEQYF.

The rearrangement joins TRBV3-1 to TRBJ2-1; 8 bases align to TRBD2. The V segment lost 5 bases and the J segment 8 bases; nucleotides outside the gene matches: 17. CDR1 and CDR2 (germline): LGHDT, YNNKEL (reference sequence). CDR3 length equals 17 residues. CDR3 sequence: CASSILVAAGEVDEQFF. The CDR3 DNA sequence: TGTGCCAGCAGCATCCTTGTGGCAGCGGGGGAAGTGGATGAGCAGTTCTTC.

V is TRBV7-8 and J is TRBJ1-4; D gene uncertain. Trimming shortened V by 1 base and J by 5 bases, and 5 bases separated the two germline ends. This CDR3 has 13 residues. The V gene's germline CDR1 is SGHVS and CDR2 FQNEAQ. CDR3: CASSLGPNEKLFF. As DNA, the CDR3 is TGTGCCAGCAGCTTAGGTCCAAATGAAAAACTGTTTTTT.

This chain links TRBV12-3 or TRBV12-4 with TRBJ1-2; D gene uncertain. This CDR3 is 12 amino acids long. With 3 bases removed from V and 3 bases from J, the gap between germline ends came to 5 bases. The CDR3 DNA reads as TGTGCCAGCAGTTTCGCACACTATGGCTACACCTTC. Translation gives CASSFAHYGYTF.

The rearrangement links TRBV20-1 to TRBJ2-1; 14 bases are shared with TRBD2. In germline, CDR1 is DFQATT, CDR2 SNEGSKA (reference sequence). V was clipped by 0 bases and J by 8 bases; unmatched bases: 9. This CDR3 is built from 17 residues. The CDR3 spells CSARDRRLAGGRYEQFF. In DNA, the CDR3 is TGCAGTGCTAGAGATCGGCGACTAGCGGGGGGGCGATATGAGCAGTTCTTC.

The J gene is TRBJ2-3, the V gene TRBV6-2 or TRBV6-3; D is unclear. Trimming removed 2 bases at V and 6 bases at J, with 9 bases between. Per the germline V gene, CDR1 is MNHEY and CDR2 is SVGEGT. The CDR3 runs to 13 residues. DNA for the CDR3: TGTGCCAGCAGTTACCCCTCCGGGGATACGCAGTATTTT. It encodes CASSYPSGDTQYF.